This section outlines one T cell receptor beta chain sequence together with its context. It is likely a read error, because the conserved phenylalanine at the end of the CDR3 is missing. This sample stems from a study of cytomegalovirus exposure and HLA in healthy donors. The PCR made use of 60 Vbeta and 13 Jbeta primers. TCRdb's table, derived via immunoSEQ multiplex PCR, lists solely in-frame clones and lacks some. The table shows 100,000 to 150,000 clones, with less than 10% occurring only once. The donors (healthy individuals) were bone marrow donors. Germline CDR1 is SQVTM and CDR2 is ANQGSEA. V dropped 6 bases and J dropped 4 bases, with 18 bases sitting between them. The CDR3 has 14 residues.

The chain employs TRBV29-1 and TRBJ1-2; tentatively, D is TRBD1 (5 bases). Specimen: PBMCs. This TCR derives from a middle-aged woman in good health and CMV-seropositive. CDR3 sequence: CSVSRTDTLYGYTL. The CDR3 DNA reads TGCAGCGTCTCCAGGACGGACACCCTCTATGGCTACACCTTA.